This TCR delta chain was recorded in a study of gamma-delta T cells after stem cell transplantation. TCRdb made new clone calls on the RT-PCR reads using CATT. The sample carries some 600 delta-chain clones, around a quarter recorded once. Germline V gene sequence: CDR1 GEAIGNYY, CDR2 EKD. The CDR3 spans 19 residues. Comments on this clone: This may be a read error, as it is one base from a much larger clone. Other DNA sequences in this sample translate to the same CDR3.

The receptor's source is a human donor. It is not recorded whose cells these are; they may come from a transplant donor. The gene calls are TRDV2 and TRDJ1; 9 bases agree with TRDD2. The sample comprised gamma-delta T cells. CDR3 DNA sequence: TGTGCCTGTGACTCCCTTCCTACTGAACTGGGGTCCAACACCGATAAGCTCATCTTT. It codes for CACDSLPTELGSNTDKLIF.